Following are 10 T cell receptor beta chains from one sample sequenced in a study of blood T cell repertoires in COVID-19. Sequencing used immunoSEQ multiplex PCR; TCRdb keeps in-frame clones, though not all of them. The sample includes 65,000 to 80,000 clones, around 90% of them seen just once. The sequenced sample was peripheral blood. The receptors derive from a man aged 50-60 years with active COVID-19.

The chain links TRBV14 to TRBJ1-4; 7 bases map to TRBD1. The CDR3 consists of 15 residues. After removal of 4 bases from V and 3 bases from J, the junction contained 5 bases not matched to a gene. Germline V gene lookup returns CDR1 SGHDN and CDR2 FVKESK. The CDR3 DNA reads TGTGCCAGCAGCCGTCCAGGGACAGCTAATGAAAAACTGTTTTTT. This codes for CASSRPGTANEKLFF.

The CDR3 loop reads CASSLDREETQYF. In DNA, the CDR3 is TGTGCCAGCAGTCTGGACAGGGAAGAGACCCAGTACTTC. The chain combines TRBV9 with TRBJ2-5, with 8 positions matching TRBD1. CDR1 and CDR2 (germline): SGDLS, YYNGEE. There are 13 residues in the CDR3. J lost 3 bases, V lost 5 bases, and 3 bases had no gene match.

The chain has TRBV5-1 and TRBJ2-7; 9 bases match TRBD1. The CDR3 runs to 13 residues. From germline, CDR1 is SGHRS and CDR2 YFSETQ. V lost 7 bases to trimming and J lost 3 bases; unmatched junction nucleotides: 5. CDR3 region: CASSRDRDYEQYF. In DNA form, the CDR3 reads TGCGCCAGCTCCCGGGACAGGGACTACGAGCAGTACTTC.

CDR3 in amino acids: CASSISHYYDEQYF. DNA for the CDR3: TGTGCCAGTAGTATCTCTCACTACTACGACGAGCAGTACTTC. This chain uses TRBV19 with TRBJ2-7; D remains unclear. Between the trimmed V and J ends, which lost 3 bases and 5 bases, there was a span of 14 bases. Germline V gives CDR1 LNHDA, CDR2 SQIVND (reference sequence). This CDR3 spans 14 amino acids.

The chain combines TRBV5-1 with TRBJ2-5; 8 positions match TRBD1. The length of the CDR3 is 14 residues. V lost 2 bases, J lost 2 bases, and 2 bases stayed unmatched. Germline V gene lookup returns CDR1 SGHRS and CDR2 YFSETQ. The CDR3 bases are TGCGCCAGCAGCTTAGGGACAGGTCAAGAGACCCAGTACTTC. This sequence encodes CASSLGTGQETQYF.

The chain links TRBV27 to TRBJ2-3; TRBD2 matches 7 bases. V shed 9 bases, J shed 0 bases, and the junction held 6 bases outside the gene matches. This CDR3 contains 14 residues. Germline CDR1 and CDR2: MNHEY and SMNVEV (reference sequence). The CDR3, as DNA: TGTGCCAGTCGCCGACTAGCTAGCACAGATACGCAGTATTTT. Translating it yields CASRRLASTDTQYF.

A few counts support this clone. This chain links TRBV27 with TRBJ2-1; the D is unclear. The CDR3 has 16 amino acids. Germline CDR1 MNHEY, CDR2 SMNVEV (reference sequence). The V end was cut by 4 bases, the J end by 0 bases, with 13 bases between. CDR3 amino acids: CASSSQRGSSYNEQFF. As DNA, the CDR3 is TGTGCCAGCAGTTCTCAACGCGGTAGCTCCTACAATGAGCAGTTCTTC.

The chain joins TRBV4-1 to TRBJ2-3; 7 bases map to TRBD2. This CDR3 comprises 15 residues. V trimming: 3 bases; J trimming: 2 bases; junction bases outside the gene matches: 5. CDR1 is MGHRA, CDR2 YSYEKL, per germline. The CDR3 region has the DNA TGCGCCAGCAGCCAGGGACTAAGGTACACAGATACGCAGTATTTT. Residues: CASSQGLRYTDTQYF.

This chain uses TRBV21-1 with TRBJ2-1; the table assigns TRBD2, which was not confirmed against the DNA. TRBV21-1 is termed a pseudogene. This CDR3 region has 19 residues. This CDR3 reads CASSKVRGTSGRGPTKTFF. CDR3 DNA sequence: TGTGCCAGCAGCAAAGTCAGGGGGACTAGCGGGAGGGGCCCCACCAAAACGTTCTTC.

This clone showed up just once. The CDR3 is CASSGGTSGSMGADTQYF. The CDR3 region has the DNA TGTGCCAGTAGTGGCGGGACTAGCGGGAGCATGGGAGCAGATACGCAGTATTTT. The rearrangement uses TRBV19 and TRBJ2-3, with 14 bases lining up with TRBD2. The germline gives CDR1 LNHDA, CDR2 SQIVND (reference sequence). CDR3 length: 18 amino acids. The trim removed 5 bases at V and 4 bases at J, leaving 11 bases unmatched. Complete variable domain (other parts from reference TRBV19 and TRBJ2-3): DGGITQSPKYLFRKEGQNVTLSCEQNLNHDAMYWYRQDPGQGLRLIYYSQIVNDFQKGDIAEGYSVSREKKESFPLTVTSAQKNPTAFYLCASSGGTSGSMGADTQYFGPGTRLTVL.